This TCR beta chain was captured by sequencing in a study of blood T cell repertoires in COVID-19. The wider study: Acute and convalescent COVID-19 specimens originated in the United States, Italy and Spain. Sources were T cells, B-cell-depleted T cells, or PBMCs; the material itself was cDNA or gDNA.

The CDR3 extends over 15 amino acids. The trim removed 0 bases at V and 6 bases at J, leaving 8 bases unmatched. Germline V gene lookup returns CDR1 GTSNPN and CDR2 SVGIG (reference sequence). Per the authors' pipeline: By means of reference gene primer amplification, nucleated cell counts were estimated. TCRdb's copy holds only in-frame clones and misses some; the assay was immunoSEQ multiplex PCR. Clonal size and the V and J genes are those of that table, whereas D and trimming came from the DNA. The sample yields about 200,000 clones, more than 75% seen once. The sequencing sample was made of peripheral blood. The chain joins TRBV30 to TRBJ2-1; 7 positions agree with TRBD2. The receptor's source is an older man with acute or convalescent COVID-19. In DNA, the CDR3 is TGTGCCTGGAGTGTGTCTAGCGGAGCTTTCAATGAGCAGTTCTTC. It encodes CAWSVSSGAFNEQFF.